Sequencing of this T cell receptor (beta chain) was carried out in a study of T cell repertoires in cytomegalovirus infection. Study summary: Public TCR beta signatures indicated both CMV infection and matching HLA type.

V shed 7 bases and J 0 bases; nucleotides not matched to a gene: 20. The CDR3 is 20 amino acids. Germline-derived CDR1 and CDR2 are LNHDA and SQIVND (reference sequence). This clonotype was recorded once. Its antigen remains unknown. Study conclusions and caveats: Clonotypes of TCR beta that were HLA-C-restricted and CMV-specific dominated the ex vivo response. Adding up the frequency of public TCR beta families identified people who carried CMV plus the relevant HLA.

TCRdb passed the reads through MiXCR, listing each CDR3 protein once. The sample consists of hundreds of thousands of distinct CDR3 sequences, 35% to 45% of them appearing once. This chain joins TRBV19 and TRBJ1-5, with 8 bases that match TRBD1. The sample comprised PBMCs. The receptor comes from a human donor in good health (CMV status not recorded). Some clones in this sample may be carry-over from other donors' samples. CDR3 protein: CASNKGQGLSIGYSNQPQHF. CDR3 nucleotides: TGTGCCAGTAATAAAGGACAGGGATTATCAATTGGGTATAGCAATCAGCCCCAGCATTTT.